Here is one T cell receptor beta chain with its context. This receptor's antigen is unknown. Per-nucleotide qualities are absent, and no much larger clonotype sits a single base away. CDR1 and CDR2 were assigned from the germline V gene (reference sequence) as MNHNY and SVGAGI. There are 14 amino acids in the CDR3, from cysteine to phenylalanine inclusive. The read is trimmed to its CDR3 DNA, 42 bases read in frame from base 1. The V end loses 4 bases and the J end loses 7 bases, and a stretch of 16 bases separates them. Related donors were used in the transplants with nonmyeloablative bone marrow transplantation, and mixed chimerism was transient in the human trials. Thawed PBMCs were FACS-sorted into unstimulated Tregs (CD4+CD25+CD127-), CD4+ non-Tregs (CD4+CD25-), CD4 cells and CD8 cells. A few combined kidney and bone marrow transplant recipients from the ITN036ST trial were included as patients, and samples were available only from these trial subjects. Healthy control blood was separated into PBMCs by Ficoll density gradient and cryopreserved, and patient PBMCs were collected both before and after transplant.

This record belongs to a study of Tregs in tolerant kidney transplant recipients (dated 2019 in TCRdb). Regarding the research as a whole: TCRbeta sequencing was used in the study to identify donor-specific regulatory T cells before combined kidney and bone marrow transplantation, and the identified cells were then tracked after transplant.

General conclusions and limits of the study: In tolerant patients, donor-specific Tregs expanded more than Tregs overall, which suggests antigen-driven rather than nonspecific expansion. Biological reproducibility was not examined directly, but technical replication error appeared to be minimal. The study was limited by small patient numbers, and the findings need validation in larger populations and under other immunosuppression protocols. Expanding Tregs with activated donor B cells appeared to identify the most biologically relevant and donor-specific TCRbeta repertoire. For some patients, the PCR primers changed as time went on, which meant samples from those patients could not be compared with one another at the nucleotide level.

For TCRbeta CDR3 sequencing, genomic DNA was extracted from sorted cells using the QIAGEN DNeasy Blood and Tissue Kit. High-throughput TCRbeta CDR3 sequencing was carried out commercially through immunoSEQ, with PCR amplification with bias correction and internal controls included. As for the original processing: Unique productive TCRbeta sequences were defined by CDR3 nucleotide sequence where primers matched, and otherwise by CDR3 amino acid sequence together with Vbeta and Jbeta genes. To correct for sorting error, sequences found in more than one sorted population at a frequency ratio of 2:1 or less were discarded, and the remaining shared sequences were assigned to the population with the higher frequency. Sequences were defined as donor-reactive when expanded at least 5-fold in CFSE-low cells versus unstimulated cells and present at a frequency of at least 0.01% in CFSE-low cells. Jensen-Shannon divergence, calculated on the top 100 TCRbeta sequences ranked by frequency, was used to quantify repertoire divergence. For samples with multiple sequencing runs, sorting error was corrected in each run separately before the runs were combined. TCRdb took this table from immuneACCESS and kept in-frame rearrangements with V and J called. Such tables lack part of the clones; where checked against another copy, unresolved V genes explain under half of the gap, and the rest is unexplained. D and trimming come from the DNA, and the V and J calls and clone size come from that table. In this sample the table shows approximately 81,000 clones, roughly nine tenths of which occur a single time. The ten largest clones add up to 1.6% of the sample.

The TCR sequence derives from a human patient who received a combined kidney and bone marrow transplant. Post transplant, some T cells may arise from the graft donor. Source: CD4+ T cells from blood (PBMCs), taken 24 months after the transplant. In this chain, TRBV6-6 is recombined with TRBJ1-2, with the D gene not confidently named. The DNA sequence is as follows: TGTGCCAGCAGTTGGCGAGGACGGGCGGGTGGCTACACCTTC. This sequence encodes CASSWRGRAGGYTF.